This T cell receptor beta chain derives from a study of blood T cell repertoires in COVID-19. Study-level background: The analysed material was cDNA or gDNA that came from T cells, B-cell-depleted T cells, or PBMCs.

As handled by the study authors: The assay estimated nucleated cells by amplifying reference gene primers. Clones were sequenced by immunoSEQ multiplex PCR, and TCRdb holds only the in-frame ones, with some missing. V, J and clone size reflect that table, while D and trimming were determined from the DNA. Of about 300,000 clones in the sample, around 90% were seen once. The V end was cut by 7 bases, the J end by 0 bases, with 15 bases between. This CDR3 has 15 amino acids. Germline V lookup: CDR1 MNHEY, CDR2 SVGAGI. This clone appeared a single time. The rearrangement uses TRBV6-5 and TRBJ1-1; tentative D call: TRBD1 (6 bases). Sequences were obtained from peripheral blood. The sequence derives from a man aged 70 or older with acute or convalescent COVID-19. The CDR3 is CASTQDRLLNTEAFF. Here the CDR3 DNA reads TGTGCCAGCACTCAGGACAGATTACTGAACACTGAAGCTTTCTTT.